The 3 T cell receptor beta chains given below trace back to one sample, sequenced in a study of tissue T cells after allogeneic stem cell transplantation. Time point reported: mouse harvest day 7 after allogeneic transplant. Tail vein injection delivered 10^7 T-cell-depleted bone marrow cells and 10^6 splenic CD5+ T cells. Clones were sequenced by immunoSEQ multiplex PCR, and TCRdb holds only the in-frame ones, with some missing. The sample lists more than 6,000 clones; roughly two fifths were seen once. Sequences were obtained from skin. These receptor sequences come from a female BALB/c mouse given C57BL/6 T cells with graft-versus-host disease after an allogeneic hematopoietic cell transplant.

In this sample, this clone is medium-sized. All gene names here are mouse names. The CDR3 end lies 1 residue beyond the end of the read and is filled in from the germline J gene. The chain has TRBV29 and TRBJ2-5; D call uncertain. Germline values: CDR1 MSHET, CDR2 SYDVDS. This CDR3 has 10 amino acids. With 5 bases removed from V and 8 bases from J, the gap between germline ends came to 5 bases. The part of the CDR3 DNA that was read is TGTGCTAGCAGTGCCGGCACCCAGTAC. Translating it yields CASSAGTQY. The complete CDR3 reads CASSAGTQYF.

A note on this clone: Mouse gene names apply. The read ends 1 residue before the CDR3 terminus; that terminus is restored from the germline J gene. The rearrangement uses TRBV12-2 and TRBJ1-2; a possible D gene is TRBD1 (5 bases). CDR3 length: 13 residues. V was pared by 0 bases and J by 2 bases, with 6 bases between. In germline, CDR1 is SGHLS, CDR2 HYDKME. The CDR3 region is CASSLGGNSDYTF. Partial CDR3 DNA: TGTGCCAGCTCTCTCGGGGGGAACTCCGACTACACC.

On this clone: The gene names given are mouse names. The DNA ends 1 residue before the CDR3 does, and the rest of the CDR3 is filled in from the germline J gene. The rearrangement joins TRBV13-2 to TRBJ1-3, with D perhaps matching TRBD1 (6 bases). V was pared by 1 base and J by 0 bases, with 8 bases between. Germline V gives CDR1 NNHNN, CDR2 SYGAGS (reference sequence). This CDR3 region has 15 residues. The CDR3 sequence is CASGDTGHSGNTLYF. The DNA read from the CDR3 is TGTGCCAGCGGTGATACGGGACATTCTGGAAATACGCTCTAT.